These 28 T cell receptor beta chains were sequenced from one sample in a study of T cell responses to AZD1222 COVID-19 vaccine. The assay was immunoSEQ multiplex PCR, and TCRdb's table has in-frame clones only and misses some. The sample includes approximately 89,000 clones, about 86% of them seen just once. This material consisted of peripheral blood, taken 28 days after the second AZD1222 dose. The origin of the receptors is an adult who received the AZD1222 COVID-19 vaccine.

J is TRBJ1-1 and V is TRBV2; D gene uncertain. The V end was cut by 1 base, the J end by 0 bases, with 15 bases between. The CDR3 has 17 residues. CDR1 and CDR2 from the germline V gene are SNHLY and FYNNEI. This CDR3 reads CASSEVEPEPMNTEAFF. CDR3 bases: TGTGCCAGCAGTGAAGTGGAGCCAGAACCCATGAACACTGAAGCTTTCTTT.

This sequence joins TRBV4-2 and TRBJ1-2; D call uncertain. Germline CDR1 and CDR2: LGHNA and YNFKEQ. CDR3 length: 12 residues. The ends were cut back, 5 bases at V and 5 bases at J, with 9 bases in the middle. CDR3 loop: CASSTHEYGYTF. The CDR3 DNA reads TGTGCCAGCAGCACCCACGAATATGGCTACACCTTC.

This clone was detected a few times. V and J are TRBV7-2 and TRBJ1-5; 8 bases fit TRBD1. Trimming at V came to 5 bases and at J to 7 bases, leaving 10 bases not matched to a gene. Germline values: CDR1 SGHTA, CDR2 FQGNSA. This CDR3 region has 15 residues. The CDR3 sequence: CASSPKQGVGQPQHF. The CDR3 nucleotides read TGTGCCAGCAGCCCTAAACAGGGGGTGGGACAGCCCCAGCATTTT.

Concerning this clone itself: The identical CDR3 is also encoded by other nucleotide sequences in the sample. This chain links TRBV19 with TRBJ2-2, with 8 bases that match TRBD1. V was clipped by 7 bases and J by 4 bases; unmatched bases: 5. Germline assignment: CDR1 LNHDA and CDR2 SQIVND (reference sequence). This CDR3 has 14 residues. CDR3 coding DNA: TGTGCCAGTACCAAACAGGGGGGCACCGGGGAGCTGTTTTTT. Its protein product is CASTKQGGTGELFF.

The genes are TRBV19 and TRBJ1-1; D call uncertain. The V end lost 5 bases, the J end lost 5 bases, and 18 bases lay between the germline ends. CDR3 length: 15 residues. The V gene's germline CDR1 is LNHDA and CDR2 SQIVND (reference sequence). In DNA form, the CDR3 reads TGTGCCAGTAGTCCCGAGAATGCCCACGCGACTGAAGCTTTCTTT. Its protein is CASSPENAHATEAFF.

The chain recombines TRBV3-1 (or the pseudogene TRBV3-2) with TRBJ2-2; D gene uncertain. The CDR3 runs to 12 residues. Germline CDR1 and CDR2: LGHDT and YNNKEL (reference sequence). The V and J ends lost 7 bases and 7 bases respectively, with 10 bases between them. The CDR3 reads CASTLMGGELFF. DNA for the CDR3: TGTGCCAGCACCCTTATGGGCGGGGAGCTGTTTTTT.

The rearrangement joins TRBV27 to TRBJ2-5; 8 positions agree with TRBD1. The CDR3 is 15 amino acids. Germline loops: CDR1 MNHEY, CDR2 SMNVEV (reference sequence). J lost 1 base, V lost 4 bases, and 5 bases had no gene match. The CDR3 spells CASSSYRGAQETQYF. The DNA of the CDR3 is TGTGCCAGCAGTTCCTACAGGGGGGCCCAAGAGACCCAGTACTTC.

This rearrangement joins TRBV5-1 to TRBJ2-3, with a weak D call TRBD1 (6 bases). Trimming stripped 4 bases from V and 2 bases from J, with 14 bases between. This CDR3 has 15 amino acids. CDR1 SGHRS and CDR2 YFSETQ come from the germline V gene. Here the CDR3 DNA reads TGCGCCAGCAGCCCAGAACAGGGAAACACAGATACGCAGTATTTT. Residues: CASSPEQGNTDTQYF. Full variable domain (rest looked up from reference TRBV5-1 and TRBJ2-3): KAGVTQTPRYLIKTRGQQVTLSCSPISGHRSVSWYQQTPGQGLQFLFEYFSETQRNKGNFPGRFSGRQFSNSRSEMNVSTLELGDSALYLCASSPEQGNTDTQYFGPGTRLTVL.

This chain connects TRBV9 to TRBJ2-2; TRBD1 might be the D (5 bases). The length of the CDR3 is 16 residues. The V gene's germline CDR1 is SGDLS and CDR2 YYNGEE. Trimming stripped 2 bases from V and 4 bases from J, with 15 bases between. Written as DNA, the CDR3 is TGTGCCAGCAGCGTGCAGGGCTACCTGGGCACCGGGGAGCTGTTTTTT. Protein product: CASSVQGYLGTGELFF.

The chain recombines TRBV19 with TRBJ1-5, with D uncertain. Germline CDR1 and CDR2: LNHDA and SQIVND (reference sequence). The CDR3 length is 17 residues. V shed 1 base and J shed 4 bases, with 17 bases lying between them. The DNA for the CDR3 is TGTGCCAGTAGTATAGGGGGAGGGAGTCTCGGGAATCAGCCCCAGCATTTT. Protein product: CASSIGGGSLGNQPQHF. The variable domain in full, with the rest retrieved from reference TRBV19 and TRBJ1-5, is DGGITQSPKYLFRKEGQNVTLSCEQNLNHDAMYWYRQDPGQGLRLIYYSQIVNDFQKGDIAEGYSVSREKKESFPLTVTSAQKNPTAFYLCASSIGGGSLGNQPQHFGDGTRLSIL.

The chain links TRBV15 to TRBJ1-2; 10 bases map to TRBD1. Germline V gene data show CDR1 as LNHNV and CDR2 as YYDKDF (reference sequence). V lost 5 bases, J lost 8 bases, and 8 bases stayed unmatched. There are 14 residues in the CDR3. The CDR3 region has the DNA TGTGCCACCAGCGTCGACAGGGGGCTTCAGGGCTACACCTTC. This gives the protein CATSVDRGLQGYTF.

This clone has only one observation. The rearrangement links TRBV5-1 to TRBJ2-3; the D gene could be TRBD1 or TRBD2 (6 bases each). Germline V CDR1 and CDR2: SGHRS, YFSETQ. The CDR3 has 16 amino acids. V lost 0 bases and J 2 bases, leaving 13 bases between the germline ends. The CDR3 coding sequence is TGCGCCAGCAGCTTGGATCTGGGGGGCCTCACAGATACGCAGTATTTT. As protein: CASSLDLGGLTDTQYF.

The V and J genes are TRBV7-9 and TRBJ1-3; possible D gene TRBD1, 6 bases. The V gene lost 5 bases and the J gene lost 4 bases, with 12 bases spanning the gap. The CDR3 runs to 14 residues. Germline CDR1 SEHNR, CDR2 FQNEAQ (reference sequence). The CDR3 DNA sequence: TGTGCCAGCAGCGCTATCAGGGGAGGAAACACCATATATTTT. It encodes CASSAIRGGNTIYF.

This chain links TRBV5-1 with TRBJ2-6; 9 bases align to TRBD1. This CDR3 is 18 amino acids long. The V segment lost 3 bases and the J segment 0 bases; nucleotides outside the gene matches: 7. Looked up from germline, CDR1 is SGHRS and CDR2 is YFSETQ. CDR3 DNA: TGCGCCAGCAGCTCGCCGGGACAGGGAGGCTCTGGGGCCAACGTCCTGACTTTC. Protein product: CASSSPGQGGSGANVLTF.

The rearrangement joins TRBV2 to TRBJ1-5; D not resolved. The CDR3 consists of 16 residues. Per the germline V gene, CDR1 is SNHLY and CDR2 is FYNNEI. Trimming removed 1 base from V and 4 bases from J, with 14 bases in between. This chain's CDR3 is CASSEDAGRTNQPQHF. The CDR3 DNA follows: TGTGCCAGCAGTGAAGACGCTGGCAGAACAAATCAGCCCCAGCATTTT.

The V gene is TRBV5-1, the J gene TRBJ1-3, with D unresolved. The CDR3 length is 15 residues. Trimming removed 2 bases at V and 0 bases at J, with 9 bases between. Germline lookup yields CDR1 SGHRS and CDR2 YFSETQ. In DNA, the CDR3 is TGCGCCAGCAGCTTCGGTGGGAGCTCTGGAAACACCATATATTTT. It specifies CASSFGGSSGNTIYF.

The rearrangement joins TRBV6-5 to TRBJ1-5; perhaps TRBD1 as D (6 bases). The V end was cut by 6 bases, the J end by 4 bases, with 13 bases between. From germline, CDR1 is MNHEY and CDR2 SVGAGI. This CDR3 is built from 14 residues. The DNA for the CDR3 is TGTGCCAGCAGCAGAGACAGGAGAAATCAGCCCCAGCATTTT. The encoded protein is CASSRDRRNQPQHF.

V is TRBV3-1 (or the pseudogene TRBV3-2) and J is TRBJ2-2; 14 positions agree with TRBD2. The V and J ends lost 4 bases and 4 bases, in that order; junction bases with no gene match: 11. Germline V gives CDR1 LGHDT, CDR2 YNNKEL (reference sequence). The CDR3 covers 19 residues. DNA of the CDR3: TGTGCCAGCAGCCCCCGGGGACTAGCGGGAGCCGGGGGCACCGGGGAGCTGTTTTTT. As protein: CASSPRGLAGAGGTGELFF.

The gene calls are TRBV2 and TRBJ1-2; D is unclear. The length of the CDR3 is 14 residues. The germline V gene has CDR1 SNHLY and CDR2 FYNNEI. V was pared by 6 bases and J by 5 bases, with 16 bases between. CDR3 amino acids: CASRGDLGNYGYTF. The CDR3 region has the DNA TGTGCCAGCAGGGGTGACTTGGGGAATTATGGCTACACCTTC.

This chain joins TRBV5-6 and TRBJ2-1, with D perhaps matching TRBD2 (6 bases). V was pared by 7 bases and J by 4 bases, with 18 bases between. The CDR3 totals 15 residues. CDR1 and CDR2 (germline): SGHDT, YYEEEE. In DNA form, the CDR3 reads TGTGCCAGCGCCCTTGACCCGGGGGAATACAATGAGCAGTTCTTC. Its protein product is CASALDPGEYNEQFF.

The chain employs TRBV9 and TRBJ1-3; no reliable D call. Trimming took 4 bases from V and 4 from J, leaving 12 bases between them. Germline CDR1 SGDLS, CDR2 YYNGEE. The CDR3 runs 14 residues. CDR3 loop: CASSSLEPGNTIYF. In DNA form, the CDR3 reads TGTGCCAGCAGCTCCCTAGAACCAGGAAACACCATATATTTT.

This clone was detected only a few times. The chain carries TRBV4-1 and TRBJ2-1; no reliable D call. The CDR3 loop spans 11 amino acids. Germline V CDR1 and CDR2: MGHRA, YSYEKL. With 3 bases removed from V and 4 bases from J, the gap between germline ends came to 1 base. CDR3 region: CASSQYNEQFF. DNA of the CDR3: TGCGCCAGCAGCCAGTACAATGAGCAGTTCTTC.

This clone showed up just a few times. V is TRBV9 and J is TRBJ2-3; 8 nucleotides align to TRBD1. The V and J ends lost 3 bases and 4 bases, in that order; junction bases with no gene match: 4. The CDR3 totals 14 residues. Germline CDR1 is SGDLS and CDR2 is YYNGEE. The CDR3 region is CASSADRVPDTQYF. In DNA, the CDR3 is TGTGCCAGCAGCGCGGACAGGGTCCCAGATACGCAGTATTTT.

The chain employs TRBV18 and TRBJ2-7; TRBD2 aligns across 7 bases. The CDR3 length is 13 residues. J was trimmed by 3 bases and V by 3 bases; bases with no gene match: 2. CDR1 and CDR2 from the germline V gene are KGHSH and LQKENI. Here the CDR3 DNA reads TGTGCCAGCTCACCGGGGGGGAGCTACGAGCAGTACTTC. Translation gives CASSPGGSYEQYF.

This rearrangement joins TRBV11-1 to TRBJ2-1, with 11 bases aligning to TRBD1. Germline CDR1 SGHAT, CDR2 FQDESV (reference sequence). With V trimmed by 7 bases and J by 8 bases, 7 bases remained unmatched. This CDR3 is built from 14 residues. In DNA form, the CDR3 reads TGTGCCAGCACCACGGACAGGGGGCTGGATGAGCAGTTCTTC. Translating it yields CASTTDRGLDEQFF.

This clone came up once. The V call is TRBV2, the J call TRBJ2-3; D possibly matches TRBD1 or TRBD2 (6 bases each). Germline V lookup: CDR1 SNHLY, CDR2 FYNNEI. Trimming pared 7 bases from V and 3 bases from J, leaving 20 bases between. This CDR3 comprises 16 residues. CDR3: CASTTLLGGNTDTQYF. The CDR3 DNA reads TGTGCCAGCACCACACTACTAGGGGGGAATACAGATACGCAGTATTTT.

The chain uses TRBV5-1 and TRBJ2-3; possible D gene TRBD2, 6 bases. V lost 1 base, J lost 4 bases, and 13 bases lay in between. In germline, CDR1 is SGHRS, CDR2 YFSETQ. The CDR3 is 15 residues long. The CDR3 sequence is CASSLSGGTPDTQYF. The CDR3 bases are TGCGCCAGCAGCTTGTCCGGGGGAACGCCAGATACGCAGTATTTT.

This clone came up once. The rearrangement uses TRBV28 and TRBJ2-3, with 7 positions matching TRBD2. V gave up 2 bases and J gave up 3 bases; unmatched junction bases: 2. This CDR3 is built from 14 residues. Germline CDR1 reads MDHEN; CDR2 reads SYDVKM. The CDR3 DNA follows: TGTGCCAGCAGTTTAGCGGGGGATACAGATACGCAGTATTTT. Translated: CASSLAGDTDTQYF.